This T cell receptor beta chain was captured by sequencing in a study of response to subunit inactivated influenza vaccine. Study-wide findings and caveats: The authors offered the suggestion that each seasonal influenza vaccination recruits few new T cells.

TCRdb reanalysed the RT-PCR reads using MiXCR and keeps one entry per CDR3 protein. Of about 700,000 distinct CDR3 sequences listed, 11% to 15% are singletons. Germline CDR1 DFQATT, CDR2 SNEGSKA (reference sequence). Trimming removed 4 bases from V and 6 bases from J; junction bases left unmatched: 5. CDR3 size: 14 residues. For this clonotype: What it binds is not known.

Specimen: PBMCs from blood, collected 14 days before vaccination. The V and J genes are TRBV20-1 and TRBJ2-3; 12 bases line up with TRBD1. The receptor comes from a man in his forties or fifties who received an inactivated influenza vaccine. CDR3 coding DNA: TGCAGTGCTATCCGGGACAGGGGGCCCGATACGCAGTATTTT. Protein product: CSAIRDRGPDTQYF.